The T cell receptor beta chain under discussion was sequenced for a study of T cells after yellow fever vaccination. This clonotype appeared many times. CDR1 and CDR2 from the germline V gene are MNHEY and SVGEGT. Trimming removed 2 bases from V and 2 bases from J, with 8 bases in between. The CDR3 has 14 residues. Via MiXCR, TCRdb re-called the 5' RACE reads, giving one row per CDR3 protein. The repertoire includes around 70,000 distinct CDR3 sequences, about 6.6% of them detected once, and about 32% sits in the top ten. The origin of this receptor is a man between 18 and 29 years old who received the YFV17D yellow fever vaccine. The material sequenced was CD8+ T cells sorted from PBMCs, taken 5 days after the first yellow fever vaccination. The J gene is TRBJ2-3, the V gene TRBV6-2 or TRBV6-3; D possibly uses TRBD1 or TRBD2 (5 bases each). For the CDR3, the DNA is TGTGCCAGCAGTTACGGGGGAAACACAGATACGCAGTATTTT. Translation gives CASSYGGNTDTQYF.